These 30 T cell receptor beta chains came from one sample sequenced in a study of T-cell memory formation after mild COVID-19. TCRdb reprocessed the 5' RACE reads with MiXCR, giving one entry per CDR3 protein. The sample has some 340,000 distinct CDR3 sequences, 10% to 15% seen once. Sequenced: PBMCs or a T cell subset sorted from them (not recorded which). The receptors were gathered from a man between 18 and 29 years old who had mild COVID-19 (a few samples of this study predate the infection). Cell type and time point are not known.

The rearrangement uses TRBV4-1 and TRBJ1-1; a possible D gene is TRBD1 (6 bases). This CDR3 is 15 amino acids long. CDR1 is MGHRA, CDR2 YSYEKL, per germline. Trimming removed 3 bases at V and 3 bases at J, with 14 bases between. CDR3 coding DNA: TGCGCCAGCAGCCACGAGGGGGGTTCGGACACTGAAGCTTTCTTT. It specifies CASSHEGGSDTEAFF.

The chain combines TRBV6-5 with TRBJ2-7, with a tentative D call TRBD2 (6 bases). CDR1 and CDR2 from the germline V gene are MNHEY and SVGAGI. Trimming stripped 10 bases from V and 4 bases from J, with 17 bases between. The CDR3 is made up of 13 amino acids. The CDR3 DNA sequence: TGTGCCACCACACGCGGGGCCGTGTACGAGCAGTACTTC. It translates to CATTRGAVYEQYF.

This clonotype was seen ten or more times. A junction boundary mismatches the germline segment, possibly from a read error. The rearrangement joins TRBV7-7 to TRBJ2-1, with 7 bases matching TRBD1. The germline CDR1 and CDR2 sequences are SSHAT and FNYEAQ (reference sequence). This CDR3 is built from 14 residues. The CDR3 loop is CASSHGQASNEQFF. Written as DNA, the CDR3 is TGTGCTAGCAGCCACGGACAGGCTTCCAATGAGCAGTTCTTC.

J is TRBJ2-5 and V is TRBV7-9, with D possibly TRBD2 on 5 matching bases. CDR3 length equals 15 residues. Trimming removed 5 bases at V and 3 bases at J, with 16 bases between. Germline V lookup: CDR1 SEHNR, CDR2 FQNEAQ (reference sequence). The CDR3: CASSPPSGMEETQYF. Written as DNA, the CDR3 is TGTGCCAGCAGCCCCCCTTCGGGGATGGAAGAGACCCAGTACTTC. Drawing the rest from reference TRBV7-9 and TRBJ2-5, the complete variable domain is DTGVSQNPRHKITKRGQNVTFRCDPISEHNRLYWYRQTLGQGPEFLTYFQNEAQLEKSRLLSDRFSAERPKGSFSTLEIQRTEQGDSAMYLCASSPPSGMEETQYFGPGTRLLVL.

This clonotype showed up just a few times. This chain's CDR3 is CASEGSGNTIYF. The CDR3 DNA reads as TGTGCCAGCGAGGGCTCTGGAAACACCATATATTTT. The genes are TRBV9 and TRBJ1-3; unclear D gene. Looked up from germline, CDR1 is SGDLS and CDR2 is YYNGEE. The CDR3 length is 12 residues. The V gene lost 7 bases and the J gene lost 0 bases, with 5 bases spanning the gap. Full variable domain (missing parts from reference TRBV9 and TRBJ1-3): DSGVTQTPKHLITATGQRVTLRCSPRSGDLSVYWYQQSLDQGLQFLIQYYNGEERAKGNILERFSAQQFPDLHSELNLSSLELGDSALYFCASEGSGNTIYFGEGSWLTVV.

This clonotype was found many times. The J gene is TRBJ1-2, the V gene TRBV5-6, with 7 bases matching TRBD1. The V gene's germline CDR1 is SGHDT and CDR2 YYEEEE. CDR3 length equals 14 residues. With V trimmed by 2 bases and J by 8 bases, 9 bases remained unmatched. Written as DNA, the CDR3 is TGTGCCAGCAGCTTAACCGACAGGGCTGCGGGCTACACCTTC. Translating it yields CASSLTDRAAGYTF.

This sequence joins TRBV5-5 and TRBJ1-1; no firm D call. V was cut by 2 bases and J by 1 base, with 21 bases left in between. The CDR3 has 18 residues. The germline CDR1 and CDR2 sequences are SGHKS and YYEKEE (reference sequence). The CDR3 region is CASSFIVRTKFSNTEAFF. The CDR3 region has the DNA TGTGCCAGCAGCTTTATTGTACGCACGAAATTCTCGAACACTGAAGCTTTCTTT. Full variable domain (rest looked up from reference TRBV5-5 and TRBJ1-1): DAGVTQSPTHLIKTRGQQVTLRCSPISGHKSVSWYQQVLGQGPQFIFQYYEKEERGRGNFPDRFSARQFPNYSSELNVNALLLGDSALYLCASSFIVRTKFSNTEAFFGQGTRLTVV.

The chain is built from TRBV29-1 and TRBJ2-3; 8 bases map to TRBD1. CDR3 length equals 17 residues. Trimming cost V 1 base and J 6 bases; bases outside gene matches: 15. CDR1 and CDR2 (germline): SQVTM, ANQGSEA. CDR3 amino acids: CSVEGRTGQIREDTQYF. DNA for the CDR3: TGCAGCGTTGAAGGAAGGACAGGGCAAATTCGAGAGGATACGCAGTATTTT.

This clonotype was counted between two and nine times. V usage is TRBV6-6 and J usage is TRBJ1-2, with D perhaps TRBD1 (6 bases). The V end lost 6 bases, the J end lost 4 bases, and 12 bases lay between the germline ends. The CDR3 is made up of 13 amino acids. Germline assignment: CDR1 MNHNY and CDR2 SVGAGI (reference sequence). Here the CDR3 DNA reads TGTGCCAGCAGCTCGGACAGCCCCTATGGCTACACCTTC. It is translated as CASSSDSPYGYTF.

The chain carries TRBV19 and TRBJ2-7, with TRBD2 identical over 8 bases. Germline V gene sequence: CDR1 LNHDA, CDR2 SQIVND (reference sequence). J lost 2 bases, V lost 11 bases, and 8 bases had no gene match. The length of the CDR3 is 13 residues. The CDR3 coding sequence is TGTGCCGGAACTAGCGGTCCCACCTACGAGCAGTACTTC. It encodes CAGTSGPTYEQYF.

The rearrangement links TRBV7-3 to TRBJ2-5; TRBD2 matches 7 bases. J lost 3 bases, V lost 2 bases, and 3 bases had no gene match. CDR1 and CDR2 (germline): SGHTA, FQGTGA. CDR3 length: 14 residues. The CDR3 is CASSLVGGEETQYF. DNA for the CDR3: TGTGCCAGCAGCTTAGTGGGGGGGGAAGAGACCCAGTACTTC.

This clonotype was seen a few times. This chain uses TRBV5-4 with TRBJ1-1, with D possibly TRBD1 on 5 matching bases. Germline assignment: CDR1 SGHNT and CDR2 YYREEE (reference sequence). This CDR3 region has 15 residues. With 5 bases removed from V and 4 bases from J, the gap between germline ends came to 18 bases. The CDR3 coding sequence is TGTGCCAGCAGGCGCTCCAGGGACGGGCGCACTGAAGCTTTCTTT. This encodes CASRRSRDGRTEAFF.

This clonotype has a handful of counts. CDR3 residues: CATNRGAGTGELFF. DNA for the CDR3: TGCGCCACCAATAGGGGGGCTGGCACCGGGGAGCTGTTTTTT. The chain couples TRBV5-1 to TRBJ2-2; D is perhaps TRBD1 or TRBD2 (6 bases each). The germline V gene encodes CDR1 SGHRS and CDR2 YFSETQ. The CDR3 is 14 amino acids. Trimming took off 9 bases at V and 4 bases at J, with 16 bases between the two ends.

This chain joins TRBV28 and TRBJ2-5; 8 positions agree with TRBD2. The CDR3 sequence is 17 residues long. CDR1 is MDHEN, CDR2 SYDVKM, per germline. V shed 4 bases, J shed 0 bases, and the junction held 10 bases outside the gene matches. The CDR3 is CASSYPSVAGYQETQYF. The CDR3 DNA is TGTGCCAGCAGTTACCCCTCGGTAGCGGGGTACCAAGAGACCCAGTACTTC.

The J gene is TRBJ1-6, the V gene TRBV5-1, with D unresolved. Trimming left V 2 bases short and J 9 bases short, with 15 bases between. This CDR3 is built from 15 residues. Germline CDR1 and CDR2: SGHRS and YFSETQ. The CDR3 sequence is CASSLGAGDGSPLHF. The CDR3 nucleotides read TGCGCCAGCAGCTTAGGTGCGGGCGACGGTTCACCCCTCCACTTT. Supplemented by reference TRBV5-1 and TRBJ1-6, the full variable domain reads KAGVTQTPRYLIKTRGQQVTLSCSPISGHRSVSWYQQTPGQGLQFLFEYFSETQRNKGNFPGRFSGRQFSNSRSEMNVSTLELGDSALYLCASSLGAGDGSPLHFGNGTRLTVT.

The genes are TRBV6-2 or TRBV6-3 and TRBJ1-5, with TRBD1 matching over 9 bases. Germline CDR1 reads MNHEY; CDR2 reads SVGEGT. The CDR3 sequence is 19 residues long. The junction had 9 bases not matched to a gene; V was cut back by 0 bases and J by 0 bases. CDR3 amino acids: CASSYSRDRAKYSNQPQHF. CDR3 DNA: TGTGCCAGCAGTTACTCGCGGGACAGGGCAAAATATAGCAATCAGCCCCAGCATTTT.

This clonotype was detected many times. The V call is TRBV4-3, the J call TRBJ2-7; TRBD2 might be the D (5 bases). Germline values: CDR1 LGHNA, CDR2 YSLEER. The CDR3 covers 13 residues. The V and J ends lost 1 base and 4 bases respectively, with 8 bases between them. The CDR3 spells CASSQGPGYEQYV. The CDR3 DNA is TGCGCCAGCAGCCAAGGTCCGGGGTACGAGCAGTACGTC.

The DNA for the CDR3 is TGTGCCAGCAGTTATCGACAGGGGGTCTACGAGCAGTACTTC. The encoded protein is CASSYRQGVYEQYF. The chain has TRBV6-2 or TRBV6-3 and TRBJ2-7, with TRBD1 matching over 9 bases. V trimming: 3 bases; J trimming: 3 bases; junction bases outside the gene matches: 3. This CDR3 is 14 amino acids long. CDR1 is MNHEY and CDR2 is SVGEGT in the germline V gene.

CDR3 residues: CASSFQGTPGLNSPLHF. DNA for the CDR3: TGTGCCAGCAGCTTCCAGGGAACACCGGGCCTAAATTCACCCCTCCACTTT. J is TRBJ1-6 and V is TRBV5-6, with D perhaps TRBD1 (5 bases). Germline values: CDR1 SGHDT, CDR2 YYEEEE. The ends were cut back, 2 bases at V and 7 bases at J, with 19 bases in the middle. The CDR3 covers 17 residues.

V usage is TRBV4-1 and J usage is TRBJ1-1; tentatively, D is TRBD1 (5 bases). This CDR3 has 14 amino acids. V gave up 5 bases and J gave up 4 bases, with 14 bases separating them. The germline V gene has CDR1 MGHRA and CDR2 YSYEKL. DNA for the CDR3: TGCGCCAGCAGCGATTCGATGGGGCTCACTGAAGCTTTCTTT. It is translated as CASSDSMGLTEAFF.

This clonotype was counted many times. V is TRBV7-9 and J is TRBJ2-3; maybe TRBD2 (6 bases). The V and J ends lost 6 bases and 3 bases respectively, with 13 bases between them. The CDR3 spans 14 residues. Per the germline V gene, CDR1 is SEHNR and CDR2 is FQNEAQ (reference sequence). CDR3 amino acids: CASSAQGRTDTQYF. CDR3 sequence (DNA): TGTGCCAGCAGTGCCCAAGGGAGGACAGATACGCAGTATTTT. Full variable domain (outside the CDR3, taken from reference TRBV7-9 and TRBJ2-3): DTGVSQNPRHKITKRGQNVTFRCDPISEHNRLYWYRQTLGQGPEFLTYFQNEAQLEKSRLLSDRFSAERPKGSFSTLEIQRTEQGDSAMYLCASSAQGRTDTQYFGPGTRLTVL.

The table lists this clonotype with a few counts. The chain is built from TRBV20-1 and TRBJ2-5; D unclear. The CDR3 spans 12 residues. Germline CDR1 and CDR2: DFQATT and SNEGSKA (reference sequence). The germline V and J ends were trimmed by 8 bases and 7 bases, with 17 bases remaining between them. The CDR3: CSPLRVPRTQYF. Written as DNA, the CDR3 is TGCAGTCCCCTCCGGGTCCCGAGGACCCAGTACTTC.

CDR3: CASSFQGREAFF. DNA for the CDR3: TGTGCCAGCAGCTTTCAGGGCAGGGAAGCTTTCTTT. The gene calls are TRBV7-9 and TRBJ1-1, with a possible D match to TRBD1 (5 bases). This CDR3 is built from 12 residues. Germline assignment: CDR1 SEHNR and CDR2 FQNEAQ (reference sequence). Deletions cut 3 bases from V and 8 bases from J, with 10 bases between. The entire variable domain, with the rest obtained from reference TRBV7-9 and TRBJ1-1, is as follows: DTGVSQNPRHKITKRGQNVTFRCDPISEHNRLYWYRQTLGQGPEFLTYFQNEAQLEKSRLLSDRFSAERPKGSFSTLEIQRTEQGDSAMYLCASSFQGREAFFGQGTRLTVV.

This clonotype was recorded a few times. The V and J genes are TRBV7-6 and TRBJ2-1; no reliable D call. Trimming left V 5 bases short and J 7 bases short, with 9 bases between. Per germline, CDR1 SGHVS and CDR2 FNYEAQ. CDR3 length: 12 residues. CDR3 coding DNA: TGTGCCAGCAGCCCAACGAGAAATGAGCAGTTCTTC. Amino acids: CASSPTRNEQFF.

The V and J genes are TRBV12-3 or TRBV12-4 and TRBJ1-5; D is undetermined. CDR3 length equals 14 residues. V was cut by 6 bases and J by 1 base, with 10 bases left in between. The CDR3 coding sequence is TGTGCCAGCAGGGGCGACGGGAGCAATCAGCCCCAGCATTTT. Its translation: CASRGDGSNQPQHF.

At least ten counts were recorded for this clonotype. The junction differs from germline at one of its ends, possibly a read error. The DNA of the CDR3 is TGTGCCAGCAGTCAAGGGACAGGGTGGTCGAAGACCCAGTACTTC. This encodes CASSQGTGWSKTQYF. V is TRBV3-1 and J is TRBJ2-5; 9 positions agree with TRBD1. CDR3 length: 15 amino acids. The germline CDR1 and CDR2 sequences are LGHDT and YNNKEL (reference sequence).

The V and J genes are TRBV4-1 and TRBJ2-1, with D tentatively TRBD1 or TRBD2 (5 bases each). From germline, CDR1 is MGHRA and CDR2 YSYEKL. This CDR3 is built from 16 residues. The V and J ends lost 5 bases and 6 bases respectively, with 20 bases between them. The CDR3: CASSSQAGTGINEQFF. The CDR3 DNA sequence: TGCGCCAGCAGCTCCCAGGCCGGGACCGGGATCAATGAGCAGTTCTTC.

The chain carries TRBV19 and TRBJ2-3; D unresolved. The CDR3 runs to 13 residues. Germline lookup yields CDR1 LNHDA and CDR2 SQIVND (reference sequence). Trimming stripped 3 bases from V and 4 bases from J, with 8 bases between. The DNA for the CDR3 is TGTGCCAGTAGTATCATAGTTCCAGATACGCAGTATTTT. Translation: CASSIIVPDTQYF.

The genes are TRBV20-1 and TRBJ1-1; tentative D call: TRBD1 (6 bases). Germline CDR1 is DFQATT and CDR2 is SNEGSKA (reference sequence). The CDR3 has 12 residues. V was cut by 1 base and J by 8 bases, with 11 bases left in between. CDR3 DNA sequence: TGCAGTGCTAGAGCTGTAGGGACAGAAGCTTTCTTT. It encodes CSARAVGTEAFF.

This clonotype was found many times. The J gene is TRBJ2-3, the V gene TRBV5-1, with 9 bases matching TRBD2. Unmatched junction bases numbered 4, after V lost 3 bases and J lost 2 bases. This CDR3 has 15 residues. From germline, CDR1 is SGHRS and CDR2 YFSETQ. DNA of the CDR3: TGCGCCAGCAGCTCTAGCGGGGCGCCCACAGATACGCAGTATTTT. Amino acids: CASSSSGAPTDTQYF.